This record covers a single T cell receptor (beta chain). The data are from a study of blood T cell repertoires in COVID-19. Germline-derived CDR1 and CDR2 are GTSNPN and SVGIG (reference sequence). The CDR3 is 15 amino acids. The V gene end was trimmed by 0 bases and the J gene end by 4 bases; junction bases not matched to a gene: 7. In the original workflow: Nucleated cell number was recorded as an estimate derived from reference gene primer amplification. Only in-frame clones appear in the TCRdb table, and some are missing; sequencing was by immunoSEQ multiplex PCR. That table gives V, J and clone size, and the DNA gave D and trimming. The sample contains about 230,000 clones, around 78% of which appear only once.

Sequenced input: peripheral blood. The source is a woman in her 70s with active or convalescent COVID-19. The chain employs TRBV30 and TRBJ2-5, with 8 bases lining up with TRBD1. The CDR3 loop is CAWSVPPGQGETQYF. Here the CDR3 DNA reads TGTGCCTGGAGTGTACCCCCCGGACAGGGAGAGACCCAGTACTTC.